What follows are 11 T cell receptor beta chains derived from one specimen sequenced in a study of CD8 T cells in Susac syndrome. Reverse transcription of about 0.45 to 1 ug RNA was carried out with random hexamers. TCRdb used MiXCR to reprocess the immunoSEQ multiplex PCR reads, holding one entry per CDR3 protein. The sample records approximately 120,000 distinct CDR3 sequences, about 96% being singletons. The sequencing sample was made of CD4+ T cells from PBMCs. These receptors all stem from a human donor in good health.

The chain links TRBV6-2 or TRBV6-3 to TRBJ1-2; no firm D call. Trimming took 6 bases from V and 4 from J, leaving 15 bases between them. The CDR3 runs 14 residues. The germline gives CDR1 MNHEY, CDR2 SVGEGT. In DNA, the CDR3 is TGTGCCAGCAGACGCCTAGAGGGAATCTATGGCTACACCTTC. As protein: CASRRLEGIYGYTF.

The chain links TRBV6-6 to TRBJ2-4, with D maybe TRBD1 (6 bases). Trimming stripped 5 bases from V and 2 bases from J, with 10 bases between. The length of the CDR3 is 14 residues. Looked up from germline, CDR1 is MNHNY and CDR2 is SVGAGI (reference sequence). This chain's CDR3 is CASSPQGPKNIQYF. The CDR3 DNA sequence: TGTGCCAGCAGTCCACAGGGACCCAAAAACATTCAGTACTTC.

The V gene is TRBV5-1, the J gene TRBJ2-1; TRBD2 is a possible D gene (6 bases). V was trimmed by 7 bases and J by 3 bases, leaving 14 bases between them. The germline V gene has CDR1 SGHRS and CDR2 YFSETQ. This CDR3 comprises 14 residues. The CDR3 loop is CASGRGSGYNEQFF. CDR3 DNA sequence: TGCGCCAGCGGACGGGGGAGTGGCTACAATGAGCAGTTCTTC.

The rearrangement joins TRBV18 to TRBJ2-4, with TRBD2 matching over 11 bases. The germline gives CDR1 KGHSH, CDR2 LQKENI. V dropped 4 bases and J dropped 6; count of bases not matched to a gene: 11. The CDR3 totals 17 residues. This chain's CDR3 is CASSQLAGALDGNIQYF. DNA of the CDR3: TGTGCCAGCTCACAACTAGCGGGAGCACTCGACGGAAACATTCAGTACTTC.

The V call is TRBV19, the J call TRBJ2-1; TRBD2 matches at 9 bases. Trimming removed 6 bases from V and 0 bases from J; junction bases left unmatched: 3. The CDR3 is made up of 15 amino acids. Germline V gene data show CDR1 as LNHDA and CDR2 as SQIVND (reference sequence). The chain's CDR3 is CASSELAGSYNEQFF. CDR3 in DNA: TGTGCCAGTAGCGAACTAGCGGGCTCCTACAATGAGCAGTTCTTC. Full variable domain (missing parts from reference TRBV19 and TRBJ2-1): DGGITQSPKYLFRKEGQNVTLSCEQNLNHDAMYWYRQDPGQGLRLIYYSQIVNDFQKGDIAEGYSVSREKKESFPLTVTSAQKNPTAFYLCASSELAGSYNEQFFGPGTRLTVL.

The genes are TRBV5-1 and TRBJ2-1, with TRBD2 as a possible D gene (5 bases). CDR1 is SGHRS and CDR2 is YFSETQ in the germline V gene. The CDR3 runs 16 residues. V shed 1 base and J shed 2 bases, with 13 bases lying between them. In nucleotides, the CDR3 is TGCGCCAGCAGCTTGACGGGGAGCCTAGCCTACAATGAGCAGTTCTTC. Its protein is CASSLTGSLAYNEQFF. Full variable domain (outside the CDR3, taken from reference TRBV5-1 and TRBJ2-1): KAGVTQTPRYLIKTRGQQVTLSCSPISGHRSVSWYQQTPGQGLQFLFEYFSETQRNKGNFPGRFSGRQFSNSRSEMNVSTLELGDSALYLCASSLTGSLAYNEQFFGPGTRLTVL.

CDR3 sequence (DNA): TGTGCCAGCAGCCAAGACGGGAGGGGAGACAATGAGCAGTTCTTC. Its translation: CASSQDGRGDNEQFF. V gene TRBV4-2 combines with J gene TRBJ2-1, with 8 bases identical to TRBD2. Losses at the gene ends were 0 bases for V and 5 bases for J; bases not matched to a gene: 3. Germline loops: CDR1 LGHNA, CDR2 YNFKEQ. This CDR3 has 15 amino acids.

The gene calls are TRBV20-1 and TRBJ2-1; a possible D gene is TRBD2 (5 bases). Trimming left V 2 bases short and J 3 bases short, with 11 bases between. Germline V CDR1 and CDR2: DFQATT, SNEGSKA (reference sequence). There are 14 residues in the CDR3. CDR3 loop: CSARFPAGYNEQFF. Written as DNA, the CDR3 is TGCAGTGCTAGATTCCCCGCGGGCTACAATGAGCAGTTCTTC.

CDR3 DNA sequence: TGCAGCGTTGTTGACATCCTCCACTCTGGGGCCAACGTCCTGACTTTC. This codes for CSVVDILHSGANVLTF. The rearrangement uses TRBV29-1 and TRBJ2-6; D remains unclear. Germline V gene data show CDR1 as SQVTM and CDR2 as ANQGSEA. This CDR3 is built from 16 residues. With 4 bases removed from V and 0 bases from J, the gap between germline ends came to 13 bases.

The CDR3 is CSAPSSGTGNQPQHF. DNA of the CDR3: TGCAGTGCCCCTTCGTCTGGGACAGGTAATCAGCCCCAGCATTTT. The V and J genes are TRBV20-1 and TRBJ1-5, with 8 bases that match TRBD1. V lost 6 bases and J lost 4; bases outside the gene matches: 11. CDR1 is DFQATT and CDR2 is SNEGSKA in the germline V gene (reference sequence). CDR3 length equals 15 residues.

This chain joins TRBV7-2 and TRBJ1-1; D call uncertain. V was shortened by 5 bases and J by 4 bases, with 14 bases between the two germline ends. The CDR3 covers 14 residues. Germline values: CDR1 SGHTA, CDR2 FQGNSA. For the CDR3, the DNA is TGTGCCAGCAGCCCAAGTTTGGAGAGCACTGAAGCTTTCTTT. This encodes CASSPSLESTEAFF. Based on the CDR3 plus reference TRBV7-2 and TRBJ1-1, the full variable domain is GAGVSQSPSNKVTEKGKDVELRCDPISGHTALYWYRQSLGQGLEFLIYFQGNSAPDKSGLPSDRFSAERTGGSVSTLTIQRTQQEDSAVYLCASSPSLESTEAFFGQGTRLTVV.